This TCR beta chain was documented in a study of T cell responses to AZD1222 COVID-19 vaccine. Only in-frame clones appear in the TCRdb table, and some are missing; sequencing was by immunoSEQ multiplex PCR. Of 120,000 to 150,000 clones in the sample, roughly 90% were seen once. This CDR3 has 14 amino acids. V was trimmed by 1 base and J by 2 bases, leaving 8 bases between them. Germline lookup yields CDR1 SEHNR and CDR2 FQNEAQ (reference sequence). Sample: peripheral blood, taken on day 0 of AZD1222 vaccination. This clonotype originated in an adult in good health. This rearrangement joins TRBV7-9 to TRBJ2-5; D might be TRBD1 (6 bases). CDR3 region: CASSLVDRQETQYF. CDR3 DNA: TGTGCCAGCAGCTTAGTGGACAGACAAGAGACCCAGTACTTC. Variable domain in full (rest from reference TRBV7-9 and TRBJ2-5): DTGVSQNPRHKITKRGQNVTFRCDPISEHNRLYWYRQTLGQGPEFLTYFQNEAQLEKSRLLSDRFSAERPKGSFSTLEIQRTEQGDSAMYLCASSLVDRQETQYFGPGTRLLVL.